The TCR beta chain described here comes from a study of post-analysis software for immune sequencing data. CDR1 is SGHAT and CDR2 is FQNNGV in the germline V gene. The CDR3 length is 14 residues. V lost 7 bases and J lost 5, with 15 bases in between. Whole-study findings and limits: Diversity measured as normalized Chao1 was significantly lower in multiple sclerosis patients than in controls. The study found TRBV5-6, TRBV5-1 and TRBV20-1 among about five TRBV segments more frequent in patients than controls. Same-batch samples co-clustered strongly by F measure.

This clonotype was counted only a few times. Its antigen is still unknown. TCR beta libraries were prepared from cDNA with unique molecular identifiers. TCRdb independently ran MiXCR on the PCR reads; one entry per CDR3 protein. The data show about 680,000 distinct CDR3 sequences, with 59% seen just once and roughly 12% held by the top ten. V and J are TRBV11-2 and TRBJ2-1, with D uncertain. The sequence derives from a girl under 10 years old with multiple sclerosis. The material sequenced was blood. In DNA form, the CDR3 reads TGTGCCAGCACTCGGTGGCAACTCGACAATGAGCAGTTCTTC. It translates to CASTRWQLDNEQFF.